This T cell receptor beta chain is from a study of beta chain features in type 1 diabetes. About the research overall: Sorted cells, around 100 million in number, were examined across all samples. Study-level results: Among patients with Type 1 diabetes, TCRB CDR3s were moderately but significantly shorter in every one of the four CD4+ subsets.

This clone was observed a few times. Its antigen is as yet unknown. By way of CD45RO/CCR7/CD25/CD127/CD95/CD27, the CD4+ regulatory, stem cell-like memory, central memory and naive cells were sorted. The CDR3 sequence is 12 residues long. V was pared by 2 bases and J by 14 bases, with 5 bases of the junction left unmatched. Germline V gene sequence: CDR1 GTSNPN, CDR2 SVGIG (reference sequence). As every portion of the isolated RNA was reverse transcribed, the sequencing read expressed TCRB transcripts. Assay: immunoSEQ multiplex PCR; the TCRdb copy retains only in-frame clones and omits some. The sample records 350,000 to 400,000 clones, around 12% being singletons.

The origin of this receptor is a woman between 18 and 29 years old with type 1 diabetes. The chain combines TRBV30 with TRBJ2-3; 12 nucleotides align to TRBD1. The sample taken for sequencing was naive CD4+ T cells from blood. In nucleotides, the CDR3 is TGTGCCTGGAGTCATGGGACAGGGGGCCTGTATTTT. Its protein is CAWSHGTGGLYF.